These 23 T cell receptor beta chains share one sample of origin, sequenced in a study of T cell responses to AZD1222 COVID-19 vaccine. The table came from immunoSEQ multiplex PCR; TCRdb's copy has only in-frame clones and leaves some out. The sample includes 85,000 to 90,000 clones, roughly 87% of them seen just once. Sequencing was performed on peripheral blood, taken 28 days after the second AZD1222 dose. The source is an adult who received the AZD1222 COVID-19 vaccine.

The chain is built from TRBV14 and TRBJ2-7; D may be TRBD1 or TRBD2 (6 bases each). The germline CDR1 and CDR2 sequences are SGHDN and FVKESK. V gave up 0 bases and J gave up 6 bases, with 15 bases separating them. The CDR3 extends over 15 amino acids. The CDR3: CASSQESRPGAEQYF. In DNA form, the CDR3 reads TGTGCCAGCAGCCAAGAATCGAGGCCGGGGGCCGAGCAGTACTTC.

This clone was seen only a few times. Other nucleotide sequences from this sample produce the same CDR3. The chain combines TRBV3-1 (or the pseudogene TRBV3-2) with TRBJ1-1, with D maybe TRBD1 (5 bases). The CDR3 runs 14 residues. V lost 3 bases and J lost 1, with 9 bases in between. Germline V gene lookup returns CDR1 LGHDT and CDR2 YNNKEL (reference sequence). CDR3: CASSQGTGNTEAFF. Written as DNA, the CDR3 is TGTGCCAGCAGCCAGGGTACAGGGAACACTGAAGCTTTCTTT.

The V call is TRBV2, the J call TRBJ2-7; D gene uncertain. The V end was cut by 6 bases, the J end by 2 bases, with 11 bases between. The V gene's germline CDR1 is SNHLY and CDR2 FYNNEI. This CDR3 is built from 13 residues. This CDR3 is CASSRQATYEQYV. As DNA, the CDR3 is TGTGCCAGCAGCCGCCAGGCTACCTACGAGCAGTACGTC.

The rearrangement uses TRBV19 and TRBJ1-2; possibly TRBD1 for D (6 bases). There are 13 residues in the CDR3. Germline V gene data show CDR1 as LNHDA and CDR2 as SQIVND (reference sequence). Trimming shortened V by 6 bases and J by 2 bases, and 10 bases separated the two germline ends. CDR3 in amino acids: CASRWGANYGYTF. The CDR3, as DNA: TGTGCCAGTAGATGGGGGGCGAACTATGGCTACACCTTC.

The chain joins TRBV7-9 to TRBJ2-2; TRBD1 aligns across 8 bases. The CDR3 sequence is 17 residues long. Looked up from germline, CDR1 is SEHNR and CDR2 is FQNEAQ (reference sequence). V was clipped by 2 bases and J by 4 bases; unmatched bases: 9. The CDR3 sequence: CASSLSAGGKITGELFF. CDR3 DNA sequence: TGTGCCAGCAGCTTATCAGCAGGGGGCAAGATCACCGGGGAGCTGTTTTTT.

In this sample, this clone turned up a few times. This rearrangement joins TRBV6-5 to TRBJ1-2, with D unresolved. Germline CDR1 reads MNHEY; CDR2 reads SVGAGI. V was cut by 7 bases and J by 1 base, with 10 bases left in between. The CDR3 totals 13 residues. The CDR3, as DNA: TGTGCCAGCACGGCATTAGATAACTATGGCTACACCTTC. It is translated as CASTALDNYGYTF.

The chain joins TRBV29-1 to TRBJ2-2; D is unclear. V shed 0 bases and J shed 6 bases, with 8 bases lying between them. The length of the CDR3 is 13 residues. The germline V gene encodes CDR1 SQVTM and CDR2 ANQGSEA. The CDR3 nucleotides read TGCAGCGTTGAAGACAGCCTTCCCGGGGAGCTGTTTTTT. It yields the protein CSVEDSLPGELFF.

The CDR3 reads CASSRGESSGNTIYF. In nucleotides, the CDR3 is TGCGCCAGCAGTCGAGGCGAATCCTCTGGAAACACCATATATTTT. The chain recombines TRBV5-1 with TRBJ1-3; no reliable D call. The CDR3 consists of 15 residues. The V end lost 5 bases, the J end lost 0 bases, and 12 bases lay between the germline ends. The germline V gene has CDR1 SGHRS and CDR2 YFSETQ.

The chain recombines TRBV7-8 with TRBJ2-2; 10 bases match TRBD1. V lost 1 base and J lost 5; bases outside the gene matches: 10. The CDR3 consists of 18 residues. Germline V CDR1 and CDR2: SGHVS, FQNEAQ. The CDR3 loop is CASSLEGQGILWTGELFF. The CDR3 DNA is TGTGCCAGCAGCTTAGAGGGACAGGGGATTTTATGGACCGGGGAGCTGTTTTTT.

The chain has TRBV12-5 and TRBJ2-3, with 7 positions matching TRBD2. The germline V gene encodes CDR1 LGHNT and CDR2 FRNRAP. Trimming removed 6 bases from V and 2 bases from J; junction bases left unmatched: 11. CDR3 length: 16 amino acids. The CDR3 reads CASGNSGEAHTDTQYF. The CDR3 DNA sequence: TGTGCTAGTGGCAACAGCGGGGAGGCTCACACAGATACGCAGTATTTT.

V and J are TRBV6-1 and TRBJ1-1; D gene uncertain. V lost 0 bases and J lost 3, with 14 bases in between. The length of the CDR3 is 16 residues. The germline V gene has CDR1 MNHNS and CDR2 SASEGT. The CDR3 loop reads CASSEAVKGVDTEAFF. DNA for the CDR3: TGTGCCAGCAGTGAAGCGGTAAAGGGTGTGGACACTGAAGCTTTCTTT.

The chain carries TRBV19 and TRBJ2-7, with a tentative D call TRBD1 (5 bases). Trimming pared 5 bases from V and 2 bases from J, leaving 13 bases between. The CDR3 is made up of 14 amino acids. Germline CDR1 LNHDA, CDR2 SQIVND (reference sequence). CDR3 nucleotides: TGTGCCAGTAGTTGGCAGGGCCCCACCTACGAGCAGTACTTC. It is translated as CASSWQGPTYEQYF.

The chain joins TRBV19 to TRBJ2-1, with 8 bases fitting TRBD1. Trimming removed 0 bases from V and 11 bases from J; junction bases left unmatched: 9. This CDR3 contains 15 residues. The germline V gene encodes CDR1 LNHDA and CDR2 SQIVND (reference sequence). CDR3 loop: CASSIDPGGWTQQFF. The CDR3 nucleotides are TGTGCCAGTAGTATAGATCCAGGGGGCTGGACGCAGCAGTTCTTC.

The chain uses TRBV5-1 and TRBJ1-6, with D maybe TRBD1 (5 bases). The V gene's germline CDR1 is SGHRS and CDR2 YFSETQ. The CDR3 is made up of 19 amino acids. Trimming took 0 bases from V and 10 from J, leaving 26 bases between them. Here the CDR3 DNA reads TGCGCCAGCAGCTTGGATTGGGGCGCTCAGCCGCGCCTGCTGTCACCCCTCCACTTT. Amino acids: CASSLDWGAQPRLLSPLHF.

The chain recombines TRBV28 with TRBJ2-5; TRBD2 aligns across 11 bases. The CDR3 spans 17 residues. Germline CDR1 is MDHEN and CDR2 is SYDVKM. V dropped 2 bases and J dropped 6; count of bases not matched to a gene: 11. CDR3 amino acids: CASSLDSGGARGQTQYF. The CDR3 region has the DNA TGTGCCAGCAGTTTAGATAGCGGGGGGGCCAGAGGGCAGACCCAGTACTTC.

On this clone: Other DNA sequences in this sample translate to the same CDR3. This sequence joins TRBV7-2 and TRBJ1-3, with TRBD1 matching over 8 bases. CDR1 SGHTA and CDR2 FQGNSA come from the germline V gene. This CDR3 region has 16 residues. With 0 bases clipped from V and 3 bases from J, the junction kept 4 bases outside the gene matches. Written as DNA, the CDR3 is TGTGCCAGCAGCTTAGCCGGGACAGGAGTTGGAAACACCATATATTTT. Its translation is CASSLAGTGVGNTIYF.

This chain connects TRBV14 to TRBJ2-3; D call uncertain. Germline V lookup: CDR1 SGHDN, CDR2 FVKESK. V shed 3 bases and J shed 2 bases, with 9 bases lying between them. This CDR3 is built from 14 residues. CDR3 nucleotides: TGTGCCAGCAGCCACGAAATGAACACAGATACGCAGTATTTT. This encodes CASSHEMNTDTQYF.

This rearrangement joins TRBV19 to TRBJ1-3, with D maybe TRBD1 (5 bases). The germline CDR1 and CDR2 sequences are LNHDA and SQIVND (reference sequence). The CDR3 has 13 residues. V shed 8 bases and J shed 0 bases, with 8 bases lying between them. CDR3 amino acids: CASRQSSGNTIYF. The CDR3 DNA sequence: TGTGCCAGTCGACAGAGCTCTGGAAACACCATATATTTT.

V gene TRBV11-2 combines with J gene TRBJ1-2; the D gene is possibly TRBD1 (6 bases). The CDR3 runs to 15 residues. Trimming took 5 bases from V and 4 from J, leaving 17 bases between them. In germline, CDR1 is SGHAT, CDR2 FQNNGV. This CDR3 is CASSPSGDFVYGYTF. CDR3 DNA: TGTGCCAGCAGCCCCTCAGGGGATTTCGTCTATGGCTACACCTTC.

This rearrangement joins TRBV5-1 to TRBJ1-1, with 7 bases aligning to TRBD1. The CDR3 contains 15 residues. Germline V gene data show CDR1 as SGHRS and CDR2 as YFSETQ. V trimming: 2 bases; J trimming: 0 bases; junction bases outside the gene matches: 4. CDR3 in DNA: TGCGCCAGCAGCTTACAGGGGCTTCTGAACACTGAAGCTTTCTTT. Its protein is CASSLQGLLNTEAFF.

The chain couples TRBV18 to TRBJ2-3, with TRBD1 as a possible D gene (6 bases). V was cut by 6 bases and J by 2 bases, with 12 bases left in between. The CDR3 runs 14 residues. Germline loops: CDR1 KGHSH, CDR2 LQKENI. Here the CDR3 DNA reads TGTGCCAGCTCGCCTGGGGGCACCACAGATACGCAGTATTTT. This translates into CASSPGGTTDTQYF.

The chain carries TRBV9 and TRBJ1-1; unclear D gene. Germline lookup yields CDR1 SGDLS and CDR2 YYNGEE. Trimming stripped 0 bases from V and 2 bases from J, with 17 bases between. There are 17 residues in the CDR3. Written as DNA, the CDR3 is TGTGCCAGCAGCGTAGACCCAGAGACGGGGATAAACACTGAAGCTTTCTTT. Protein: CASSVDPETGINTEAFF.

V and J are TRBV5-5 and TRBJ1-2; possible D gene TRBD1, 6 bases. CDR1 and CDR2 from the germline V gene are SGHKS and YYEKEE (reference sequence). The V end lost 6 bases, the J end lost 1 base, and 10 bases lay between the germline ends. CDR3 size: 13 residues. In DNA, the CDR3 is TGTGCCAGCACCAGGACAGTTAACTATGGCTACACCTTC. It codes for CASTRTVNYGYTF.